Each of the 23 T cell receptor beta chains below was sequenced from the same sample in a study. TCRdb used MiXCR to reprocess the 5' RACE reads, holding one entry per CDR3 protein. Of fewer than 8,500 distinct CDR3 sequences in the sample, approximately 60% are singletons; the top ten hold approximately 3.7%. The sequencing input was tumor-infiltrating memory CD4+ T cells sorted from the breast tumor. As for subset: memory CD4+ T cells, CD4+CD45RO+CD25-. The receptors here all came from a female donor with breast cancer.

In this sample, this clonotype turned up once. This may come from a read error, since a much larger clone is one base off. The chain is built from TRBV5-1 and TRBJ1-2, with 7 positions matching TRBD1. CDR1 SGHRS and CDR2 YFSETQ come from the germline V gene. CDR3 length: 15 amino acids. Trimming at V came to 3 bases and at J to 7 bases, leaving 12 bases not matched to a gene. The CDR3 loop is CASSSAGQVSTGYTF. The DNA for the CDR3 is TGCGCCAGCAGCTCGGCAGGACAGGTTTCCACTGGCTACACCTTC.

This clonotype was found a few times. This chain joins TRBV7-2 and TRBJ2-5; 7 bases line up with TRBD2. J was trimmed by 1 base and V by 1 base; bases with no gene match: 12. Germline V lookup: CDR1 SGHTA, CDR2 FQGNSA. The CDR3 length is 18 residues. DNA of the CDR3: TGTGCCAGCAGCTTAGTGCCGTTTTCGAGCGGGACCCAAGAGACCCAGTACTTC. Translated: CASSLVPFSSGTQETQYF.

This sequence joins TRBV6-4 and TRBJ2-1, with D possibly TRBD2 on 6 matching bases. The CDR3 is 13 amino acids. Germline CDR1 and CDR2: MRHNA and SNTAGT. V gave up 0 bases and J gave up 10 bases, with 10 bases separating them. In nucleotides, the CDR3 is TGTGCCAGCAGTGACTCGAGGGGAGGAGAGCAGTTCTTC. This encodes CASSDSRGGEQFF.

V gene TRBV5-1 combines with J gene TRBJ1-5; no reliable D call. V was trimmed by 0 bases and J by 5 bases, leaving 9 bases between them. The CDR3 is made up of 14 amino acids. Germline CDR1 reads SGHRS; CDR2 reads YFSETQ. The CDR3: CASSLAGWDQPQHF. In DNA, the CDR3 is TGCGCCAGCAGCTTGGCCGGATGGGATCAGCCCCAGCATTTT.

Only one count was recorded for this clonotype. V and J are TRBV29-1 and TRBJ2-3, with D possibly called TRBD1 or TRBD2 (7 bases each). V was clipped by 3 bases and J by 5 bases, with 15 bases between them. Per the germline V gene, CDR1 is SQVTM and CDR2 is ANQGSEA. This CDR3 spans 14 amino acids. The CDR3 region is CSVESGGAVDTQYF. DNA for the CDR3: TGCAGCGTTGAGTCAGGGGGGGCGGTAGATACGCAGTATTTT.

The gene calls are TRBV29-1 and TRBJ2-1; no reliable D call. The CDR3 is 14 residues long. CDR1 SQVTM and CDR2 ANQGSEA come from the germline V gene. V dropped 7 bases and J dropped 2 bases, with 15 bases sitting between them. The CDR3 bases are TGCAGCGCATATAAGGACGTCACCTACAATGAGCAGTTCTTC. This codes for CSAYKDVTYNEQFF.

The chain carries TRBV5-1 and TRBJ2-7; D is unresolved. CDR1 is SGHRS and CDR2 is YFSETQ in the germline V gene. The CDR3 is 12 residues long. The DNA of the CDR3 is TGCGCAAAAAACCCAGCTTACTACGAGCAGTACTTC. Translation gives CAKNPAYYEQYF.

On this clonotype itself: Mismatch with germline at one junction end may stem from a read error. Here the CDR3 reads CASSLGVGPQETQYF. CDR3 DNA: TGTGCTAGCAGCTTAGGTGTGGGGCCCCAAGAGACCCAGTACTTC. The chain uses TRBV7-7 and TRBJ2-5; the D gene is possibly TRBD1 (5 bases). The V gene's germline CDR1 is SSHAT and CDR2 FNYEAQ (reference sequence). This CDR3 contains 15 residues.

In its sample, this clonotype was seen a few times. The chain links TRBV2 to TRBJ2-7; TRBD1 might be the D (6 bases). The V and J ends lost 4 bases and 3 bases respectively, with 10 bases between them. CDR3 length equals 13 residues. In germline, CDR1 is SNHLY, CDR2 FYNNEI. The CDR3 spells CASSGTEGYEQYF. As DNA, the CDR3 is TGTGCCAGCAGTGGGACAGAGGGCTACGAGCAGTACTTC.

This clonotype was counted between two and nine times. The DNA of the CDR3 is TGCAGTGCCCCGGGACTAGCGGGATCGTACGAGCAGTACTTC. This sequence encodes CSAPGLAGSYEQYF. The chain combines TRBV20-1 with TRBJ2-7; TRBD2 agrees at 13 bases. From germline, CDR1 is DFQATT and CDR2 SNEGSKA (reference sequence). The CDR3 length is 14 residues. The V segment lost 6 bases and the J segment 4 bases; nucleotides outside the gene matches: 6.

This clonotype was seen only a few times. The gene calls are TRBV13 and TRBJ2-7; D remains unclear. In germline, CDR1 is PRHDT, CDR2 FYEKMQ (reference sequence). The CDR3 totals 13 residues. V was shortened by 7 bases and J by 4 bases, with 14 bases between the two germline ends. The CDR3 loop is CASTRHTDYEQYF. The DNA of the CDR3 is TGTGCCAGCACCCGGCACACCGATTACGAGCAGTACTTC. Combining the CDR3 with reference TRBV13 and TRBJ2-7 gives the whole variable domain AAGVIQSPRHLIKEKRETATLKCYPIPRHDTVYWYQQGPGQDPQFLISFYEKMQSDKGSIPDRFSAQQFSDYHSELNMSSLELGDSALYFCASTRHTDYEQYFGPGTRLTVT.

V gene TRBV7-2 combines with J gene TRBJ2-7; possible D gene TRBD2, 6 bases. Trimming shortened V by 1 base and J by 4 bases, and 8 bases separated the two germline ends. Germline values: CDR1 SGHTA, CDR2 FQGNSA. The CDR3 sequence is 13 residues long. The chain's CDR3 is CASSLDGGYEQYF. CDR3 nucleotide sequence: TGTGCCAGCAGCTTAGACGGGGGATACGAGCAGTACTTC.

Comment on this clonotype: This may stem from a read error, because a much larger clone lies one nucleotide away. The chain recombines TRBV5-1 with TRBJ2-3, with D perhaps TRBD2 (5 bases). CDR1 and CDR2 (germline): SGHRS, YFSETQ. Trimming stripped 5 bases from V and 4 bases from J, with 14 bases between. CDR3 length equals 14 residues. Here the CDR3 reads CASRKEVSADTQYF. The CDR3 nucleotides read TGCGCCAGCAGAAAGGAGGTAAGCGCAGATACGCAGTATTTT.

The chain recombines TRBV5-1 with TRBJ1-1; tentatively, D is TRBD1 (6 bases). The CDR3 runs 14 residues. Germline CDR1 is SGHRS and CDR2 is YFSETQ. The V end lost 4 bases, the J end lost 5 bases, and 15 bases lay between the germline ends. The chain's CDR3 is CASSRQTQGTEAFF. CDR3 sequence (DNA): TGCGCCAGCAGCCGTCAAACGCAGGGGACTGAAGCTTTCTTT.

V usage is TRBV20-1 and J usage is TRBJ1-2; D possibly corresponds to TRBD1 (6 bases). Germline loops: CDR1 DFQATT, CDR2 SNEGSKA (reference sequence). Trimming stripped 6 bases from V and 8 bases from J, with 13 bases between. CDR3 length equals 11 residues. CDR3 in DNA: TGCAGTGCCCCAGGGGTTTCCGGCTACACCTTC. Translating it yields CSAPGVSGYTF.

This chain uses TRBV6-1 with TRBJ2-4; 8 bases agree with TRBD2. The CDR3 runs 19 residues. Germline V gene lookup returns CDR1 MNHNS and CDR2 SASEGT. V lost 5 bases, J lost 0 bases, and 15 bases stayed unmatched. CDR3 DNA sequence: TGTGCCAGCAGTAACGGCAGCGGGAGTTTCCGCCTAGCCAAAAACATTCAGTACTTC. It specifies CASSNGSGSFRLAKNIQYF.

The gene calls are TRBV10-3 and TRBJ1-2; no clear D. Germline V gives CDR1 ENHRY, CDR2 SYGVKD. Trimming cost V 4 bases and J 6 bases, with 9 bases left between them. There are 12 residues in the CDR3. The CDR3 loop reads CAISGGGDGYTF. CDR3 in DNA: TGTGCCATCAGTGGAGGCGGGGATGGCTACACCTTC.

CDR3 bases: TGCAGTGCTAGACGACAGGGCGAGCGGGGTGTCTACGAGCAGTACTTC. Translating gives CSARRQGERGVYEQYF. This chain joins TRBV20-1 and TRBJ2-7; perhaps D is TRBD1 or TRBD2 (7 bases each). The CDR3 contains 16 residues. CDR1 is DFQATT, CDR2 SNEGSKA, per germline (reference sequence). Deletions cut 2 bases from V and 3 bases from J, with 20 bases between.

V is TRBV20-1 and J is TRBJ2-3, with D perhaps matching TRBD2 (5 bases). There are 11 residues in the CDR3. The V gene's germline CDR1 is DFQATT and CDR2 SNEGSKA (reference sequence). CDR3 sequence (DNA): TGCAGCGGCGGGAGCACAGATACGCAGTATTTT. Amino acid sequence: CSGGSTDTQYF.

J is TRBJ1-2 and V is TRBV5-1; unclear D gene. The CDR3 sequence is 15 residues long. Trimming stripped 0 bases from V and 1 base from J, with 10 bases between. The germline V gene encodes CDR1 SGHRS and CDR2 YFSETQ. The CDR3, as DNA: TGCGCCAGCAGCTTGGGGTTAGGGCTTAACTATGGCTACACCTTC. Its translation is CASSLGLGLNYGYTF. Variable domain in full (rest from reference TRBV5-1 and TRBJ1-2): KAGVTQTPRYLIKTRGQQVTLSCSPISGHRSVSWYQQTPGQGLQFLFEYFSETQRNKGNFPGRFSGRQFSNSRSEMNVSTLELGDSALYLCASSLGLGLNYGYTFGSGTRLTVV.

This clonotype was seen a single time. The chain combines TRBV4-2 with TRBJ1-6, with D tentatively TRBD1 (5 bases). This CDR3 region has 15 residues. V shed 0 bases and J shed 7 bases, with 10 bases lying between them. In germline, CDR1 is LGHNA, CDR2 YNFKEQ. The CDR3 DNA follows: TGTGCCAGCAGCCAAGATGAAGGGGACAATTCACCCCTCCACTTT. It encodes CASSQDEGDNSPLHF.

The V and J genes are TRBV11-3 and TRBJ2-3; maybe TRBD1 (6 bases). Trimming left V 3 bases short and J 3 bases short, with 10 bases between. Germline V gene sequence: CDR1 SGHNT, CDR2 YENEEA. CDR3 size: 14 residues. DNA for the CDR3: TGTGCCAGCAGCTTCGAACAGGGTACAGATACGCAGTATTTT. Translating it yields CASSFEQGTDTQYF. Supplemented by reference TRBV11-3 and TRBJ2-3, the full variable domain reads EAGVVQSPRYKIIEKKQPVAFWCNPISGHNTLYWYLQNLGQGPELLIRYENEEAVDDSQLPKDRFSAERLKGVDSTLKIQPAELGDSAVYLCASSFEQGTDTQYFGPGTRLTVL.

This clonotype was seen more than once but under ten times. The rearrangement uses TRBV20-1 and TRBJ2-1; D is uncertain. The CDR3 loop spans 12 amino acids. Looked up from germline, CDR1 is DFQATT and CDR2 is SNEGSKA (reference sequence). V lost 3 bases and J lost 3, with 6 bases in between. Written as DNA, the CDR3 is TGCAGTGCTAGGGGGATCTACAATGAGCAGTTCTTC. Protein sequence: CSARGIYNEQFF.